These 13 T cell receptor beta chains came from one sample sequenced in a study of control samples from healthy donors and cancer patients. Here immunoSEQ multiplex PCR was the method, and the copy in TCRdb shows in-frame clones only, minus some. The data hold some 140,000 clones, with 80% to 95% observed a single time. Sequenced sample: blood. Receptors were obtained from a young man in good health.

The V call is TRBV28, the J call TRBJ1-2; TRBD1 might be the D (5 bases). CDR3 length: 13 amino acids. CDR1 is MDHEN and CDR2 is SYDVKM in the germline V gene. The ends were cut back, 2 bases at V and 12 bases at J, with 16 bases in the middle. The CDR3 reads CASSLRGVESDTF. DNA of the CDR3: TGTGCCAGCAGTTTACGGGGGGTCGAGTCGGACACCTTC.

The J gene is TRBJ2-7, the V gene TRBV5-4, with 9 bases fitting TRBD2. The CDR3 is 16 residues long. V trimming: 3 bases; J trimming: 5 bases; junction bases outside the gene matches: 12. The germline V gene encodes CDR1 SGHNT and CDR2 YYREEE (reference sequence). The CDR3 loop is CASSSRTSVITDEQYF. The CDR3 DNA reads as TGTGCCAGCAGCTCCCGGACTAGCGTAATAACAGACGAGCAGTACTTC.

The V call is TRBV28, the J call TRBJ1-5; the D is unclear. Germline V gives CDR1 MDHEN, CDR2 SYDVKM. The CDR3 sequence is 13 residues long. V was clipped by 3 bases and J by 0 bases, with 3 bases between them. The CDR3 is CASSFVSNQPQHF. The CDR3 DNA reads TGTGCCAGCAGTTTCGTTAGCAATCAGCCCCAGCATTTT.

V and J are TRBV25-1 and TRBJ2-7; D gene ambiguous. This CDR3 region has 12 residues. V lost 7 bases to trimming and J lost 4 bases, with 11 bases between them. Germline V gene sequence: CDR1 MGHDK, CDR2 SYGVNS. The CDR3 coding sequence is TGTGCCAGCATTGGTGTTCCGTACGAGCAGTACTTC. Translating it yields CASIGVPYEQYF.

The chain recombines TRBV27 with TRBJ2-7, with D perhaps assigned TRBD1 or TRBD2 (6 bases each). Deletions cut 3 bases from V and 4 bases from J, with 10 bases between. Germline V lookup: CDR1 MNHEY, CDR2 SMNVEV (reference sequence). This CDR3 spans 13 amino acids. In nucleotides, the CDR3 is TGTGCCAGCAGTTTTTCGGGGGCTTACGAGCAGTACTTC. It codes for CASSFSGAYEQYF.

V gene TRBV28 combines with J gene TRBJ2-5; D remains ambiguous. V dropped 5 bases and J dropped 4 bases, with 8 bases sitting between them. This CDR3 contains 12 residues. Germline V gene data show CDR1 as MDHEN and CDR2 as SYDVKM. The CDR3 protein is CASSDLRETQYF. The CDR3, as DNA: TGTGCCAGCAGTGACCTCAGAGAGACCCAGTACTTC.

The chain links TRBV19 to TRBJ2-7, with D perhaps matching TRBD1 (6 bases). Germline lookup yields CDR1 LNHDA and CDR2 SQIVND (reference sequence). The CDR3 is 13 amino acids. V was pared by 1 base and J by 4 bases, with 8 bases between. The CDR3 DNA reads TGTGCCAGTAGTATAGTTACAGGGTACGAGCAGTACTTC. It codes for CASSIVTGYEQYF. Full variable domain (rest looked up from reference TRBV19 and TRBJ2-7): DGGITQSPKYLFRKEGQNVTLSCEQNLNHDAMYWYRQDPGQGLRLIYYSQIVNDFQKGDIAEGYSVSREKKESFPLTVTSAQKNPTAFYLCASSIVTGYEQYFGPGTRLTVT.

This clone was counted once. This chain connects TRBV7-9 to TRBJ2-3, with 9 bases aligning to TRBD1. The CDR3 contains 15 residues. The germline gives CDR1 SEHNR, CDR2 FQNEAQ (reference sequence). Trimming took 4 bases from V and 2 from J; bases not matched to a gene: 4. For the CDR3, the DNA is TGTGCCAGCAGCTCTGACAGGGGGTTCACAGATACGCAGTATTTT. Its translation is CASSSDRGFTDTQYF.

V usage is TRBV5-4 and J usage is TRBJ2-7, with 7 nucleotides matching TRBD1. The germline gives CDR1 SGHNT, CDR2 YYREEE (reference sequence). This CDR3 has 16 amino acids. The V and J ends lost 2 bases and 0 bases, in that order; junction bases with no gene match: 8. CDR3 loop: CASSFTGASISYEQYF. The CDR3 bases are TGTGCCAGCAGCTTCACAGGGGCTTCTATCTCCTACGAGCAGTACTTC.

The CDR3 DNA reads TGTGCCACCAGTGACCCCGACAACACCGGGGAGCTGTTTTTT. This codes for CATSDPDNTGELFF. The rearrangement joins TRBV24-1 to TRBJ2-2; D uncertain. Trimming pared 4 bases from V and 2 bases from J, leaving 7 bases between. CDR1 is KGHDR and CDR2 is SFDVKD in the germline V gene. The CDR3 covers 14 residues.

The CDR3 region has the DNA TGTGCCAGCAGTGAAGGTCAGACCTTCTGGGGCTACACCTTC. It is translated as CASSEGQTFWGYTF. The V call is TRBV2, the J call TRBJ1-2; D call uncertain. Germline V CDR1 and CDR2: SNHLY, FYNNEI. The CDR3 sequence is 14 residues long. The V and J ends lost 1 base and 8 bases respectively, with 14 bases between them.

The genes are TRBV12-2 and TRBJ2-1; TRBD1 was called by the table and not checked on the DNA. TRBV12-2 is termed a pseudogene. The CDR3 consists of 15 residues. The CDR3 sequence is CASREDRNLYNEQFF. CDR3 bases: TGTGCAAGTCGCGAAGACAGGAACTTATACAATGAGCAGTTCTTC.

The V and J genes are TRBV28 and TRBJ2-7; D may be TRBD2 (6 bases). Trimming removed 7 bases at V and 3 bases at J, with 10 bases between. The length of the CDR3 is 12 residues. Germline V gives CDR1 MDHEN, CDR2 SYDVKM. Here the CDR3 DNA reads TGTGCCAGCAAAAGGGACTTCTACGAGCAGTACTTC. Its protein is CASKRDFYEQYF.